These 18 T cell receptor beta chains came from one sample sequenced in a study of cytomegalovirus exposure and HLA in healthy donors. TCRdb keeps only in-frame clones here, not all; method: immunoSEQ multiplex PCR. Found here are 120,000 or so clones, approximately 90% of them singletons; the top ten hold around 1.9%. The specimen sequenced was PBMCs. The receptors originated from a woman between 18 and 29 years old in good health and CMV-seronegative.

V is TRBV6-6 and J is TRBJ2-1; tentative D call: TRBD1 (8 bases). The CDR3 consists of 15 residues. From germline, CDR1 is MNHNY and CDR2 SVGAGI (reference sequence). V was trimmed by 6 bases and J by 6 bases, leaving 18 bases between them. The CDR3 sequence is CASRQHRGEGNEQFF. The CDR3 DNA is TGTGCCAGCAGACAACACAGGGGGGAGGGCAATGAGCAGTTCTTC.

The CDR3 nucleotides are TGCAGCCTAATGTCGGGACAGGGGAGGGGGTACAATGAGCAGTTCTTC. This encodes CSLMSGQGRGYNEQFF. The rearrangement joins TRBV29-1 to TRBJ2-1; 10 bases agree with TRBD1. J lost 4 bases, V lost 8 bases, and 14 bases had no gene match. From germline, CDR1 is SQVTM and CDR2 ANQGSEA. The CDR3 extends over 16 amino acids.

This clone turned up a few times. CDR3 coding DNA: TGTGCCAGCTCAAGCGGGGATCCAAGCTCCTACGAGCAGTACTTC. This gives the protein CASSSGDPSSYEQYF. This chain joins TRBV18 and TRBJ2-7; 7 bases agree with TRBD2. Trimming took 5 bases from V and 0 from J; bases not matched to a gene: 7. Per the germline V gene, CDR1 is KGHSH and CDR2 is LQKENI. This CDR3 comprises 15 residues.

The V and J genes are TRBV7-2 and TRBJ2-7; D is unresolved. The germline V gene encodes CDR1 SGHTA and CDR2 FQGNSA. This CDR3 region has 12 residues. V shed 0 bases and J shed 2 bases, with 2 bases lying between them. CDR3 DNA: TGTGCCAGCAGCTTAGCCGCCTACGAGCAGTACTTC. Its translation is CASSLAAYEQYF.

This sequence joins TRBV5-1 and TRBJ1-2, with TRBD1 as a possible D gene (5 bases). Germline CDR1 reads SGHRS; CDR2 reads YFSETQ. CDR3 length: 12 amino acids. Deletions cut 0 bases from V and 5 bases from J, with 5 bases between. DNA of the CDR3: TGCGCCAGCAGCTTGGAGGGGTATGGCTACACCTTC. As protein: CASSLEGYGYTF. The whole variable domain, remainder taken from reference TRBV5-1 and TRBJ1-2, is KAGVTQTPRYLIKTRGQQVTLSCSPISGHRSVSWYQQTPGQGLQFLFEYFSETQRNKGNFPGRFSGRQFSNSRSEMNVSTLELGDSALYLCASSLEGYGYTFGSGTRLTVV.

The chain's CDR3 is CSVTGNGYTF. Written as DNA, the CDR3 is TGCAGCGTTACAGGGAATGGCTACACCTTC. This chain links TRBV29-1 with TRBJ1-2; D might be TRBD1 (6 bases). The V and J ends lost 5 bases and 6 bases respectively, with 7 bases between them. Germline V CDR1 and CDR2: SQVTM, ANQGSEA. The CDR3 contains 10 residues.

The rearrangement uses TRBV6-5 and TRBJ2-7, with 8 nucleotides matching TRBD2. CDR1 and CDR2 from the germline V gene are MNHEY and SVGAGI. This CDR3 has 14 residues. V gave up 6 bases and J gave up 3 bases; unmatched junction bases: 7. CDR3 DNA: TGTGCCAGCAGCCTGACTAGCGTCAACTACGAGCAGTACTTC. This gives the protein CASSLTSVNYEQYF.

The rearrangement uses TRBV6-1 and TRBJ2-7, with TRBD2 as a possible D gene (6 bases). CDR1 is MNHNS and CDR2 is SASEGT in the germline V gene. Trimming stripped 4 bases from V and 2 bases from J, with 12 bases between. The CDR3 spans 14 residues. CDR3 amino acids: CASSAISGPYEQYF. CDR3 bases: TGTGCCAGCAGTGCGATTAGCGGACCCTACGAGCAGTACTTC.

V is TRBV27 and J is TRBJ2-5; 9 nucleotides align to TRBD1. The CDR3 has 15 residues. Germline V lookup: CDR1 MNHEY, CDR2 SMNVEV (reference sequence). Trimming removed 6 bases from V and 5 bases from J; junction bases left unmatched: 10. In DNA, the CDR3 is TGTGCCAGCAGACAAACAACAGGGGGCAAGGAGACCCAGTACTTC. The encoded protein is CASRQTTGGKETQYF.

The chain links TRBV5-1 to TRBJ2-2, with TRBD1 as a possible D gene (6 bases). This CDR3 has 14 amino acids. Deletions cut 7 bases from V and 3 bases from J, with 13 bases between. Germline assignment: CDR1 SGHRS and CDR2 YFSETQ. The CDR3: CASSWTDYTGELFF. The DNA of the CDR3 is TGCGCCAGCTCCTGGACAGACTACACCGGGGAGCTGTTTTTT.

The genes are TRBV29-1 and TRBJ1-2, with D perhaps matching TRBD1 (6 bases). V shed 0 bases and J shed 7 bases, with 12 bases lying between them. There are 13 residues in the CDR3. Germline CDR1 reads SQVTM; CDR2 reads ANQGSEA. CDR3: CSVEDDRLGGYTF. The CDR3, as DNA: TGCAGCGTTGAAGATGACAGGTTGGGTGGCTACACCTTC. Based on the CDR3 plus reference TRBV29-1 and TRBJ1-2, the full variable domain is SAVISQKPSRDICQRGTSLTIQCQVDSQVTMMFWYRQQPGQSLTLIATANQGSEATYESGFVIDKFPISRPNLTFSTLTVSNMSPEDSSIYLCSVEDDRLGGYTFGSGTRLTVV.

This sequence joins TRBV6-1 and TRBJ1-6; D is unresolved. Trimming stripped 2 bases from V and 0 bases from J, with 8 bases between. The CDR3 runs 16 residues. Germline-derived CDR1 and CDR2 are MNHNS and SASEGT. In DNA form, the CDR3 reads TGTGCCAGCAGTGAATGGGCGAGCTCCTATAATTCACCCCTCCACTTT. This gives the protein CASSEWASSYNSPLHF.

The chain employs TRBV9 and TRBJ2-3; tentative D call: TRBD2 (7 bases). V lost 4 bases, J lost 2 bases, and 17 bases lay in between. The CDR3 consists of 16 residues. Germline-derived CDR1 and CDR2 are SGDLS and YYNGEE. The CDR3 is CASSLFRAGATDTQYF. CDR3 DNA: TGTGCCAGCAGCCTGTTCAGGGCGGGGGCCACAGATACGCAGTATTTT.

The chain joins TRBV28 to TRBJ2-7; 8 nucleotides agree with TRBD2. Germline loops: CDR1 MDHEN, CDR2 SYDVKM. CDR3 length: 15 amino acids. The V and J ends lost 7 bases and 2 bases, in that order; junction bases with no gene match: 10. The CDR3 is CASTPGGGLAYEQYF. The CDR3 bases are TGTGCCAGCACCCCGGGGGGGGGATTGGCCTACGAGCAGTACTTC.

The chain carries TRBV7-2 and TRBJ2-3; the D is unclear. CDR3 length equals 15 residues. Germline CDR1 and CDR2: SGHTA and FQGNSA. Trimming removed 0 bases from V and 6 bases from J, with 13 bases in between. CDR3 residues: CASSLALVVSDTQYF. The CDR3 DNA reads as TGTGCCAGCAGCTTAGCGTTAGTAGTGTCGGATACGCAGTATTTT.

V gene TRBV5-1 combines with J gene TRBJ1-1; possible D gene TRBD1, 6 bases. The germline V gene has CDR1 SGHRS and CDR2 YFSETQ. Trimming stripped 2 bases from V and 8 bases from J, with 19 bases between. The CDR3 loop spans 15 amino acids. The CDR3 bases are TGCGCCAGCAGCTTTAATTCCCGGGACACCACAGAAGCTTTCTTT. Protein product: CASSFNSRDTTEAFF.

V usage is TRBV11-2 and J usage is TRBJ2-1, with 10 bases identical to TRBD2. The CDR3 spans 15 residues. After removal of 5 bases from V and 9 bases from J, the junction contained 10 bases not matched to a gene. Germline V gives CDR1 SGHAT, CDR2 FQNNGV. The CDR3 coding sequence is TGTGCCAGCAGCACCAGCGGGAGGGCCGAAAGTGAGCAGTTCTTC. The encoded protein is CASSTSGRAESEQFF.

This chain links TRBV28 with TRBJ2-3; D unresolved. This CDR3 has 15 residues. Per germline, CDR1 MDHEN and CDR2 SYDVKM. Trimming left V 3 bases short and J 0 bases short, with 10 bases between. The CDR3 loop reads CASSFYSPSTDTQYF. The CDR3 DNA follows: TGTGCCAGCAGTTTTTATAGCCCAAGCACAGATACGCAGTATTTT.